The 3 T cell receptor beta chains in this list originate from one sample, sequenced in a study of CD8 T cells in ankylosing spondylitis. TCRdb fed the 5' RACE reads into MiXCR, producing one record per CDR3 protein. The sample contains about 360,000 distinct CDR3 sequences, 20% to 25% of which appear only once. Sequencing was done on a sample of blood, either unsorted or a sorted T cell fraction (not recorded which). The receptors come from a male donor with ankylosing spondylitis or in good health (not recorded which).

This clonotype has more than one count but fewer than ten. V and J are TRBV12-3 or TRBV12-4 and TRBJ1-1; perhaps TRBD1 as D (6 bases). The V end was cut by 5 bases, the J end by 0 bases, with 10 bases between. The CDR3 consists of 14 residues. CDR3 loop: CASSTGQLNTEAFF. CDR3 coding DNA: TGTGCCAGCAGTACGGGACAACTGAACACTGAAGCTTTCTTT.

This chain connects TRBV10-3 to TRBJ1-2; D remains ambiguous. CDR1 is ENHRY and CDR2 is SYGVKD in the germline V gene. Trimming removed 0 bases from V and 8 bases from J, with 10 bases in between. The CDR3 runs to 13 residues. The CDR3 is CAISESWSAGYTF. DNA for the CDR3: TGTGCCATCAGTGAGTCCTGGTCCGCCGGCTACACCTTC.

The table lists this clonotype with a few counts. V usage is TRBV28 and J usage is TRBJ2-2; tentative D call: TRBD1 (6 bases). V was pared by 5 bases and J by 0 bases, with 16 bases between. The CDR3 is made up of 17 amino acids. Per germline, CDR1 MDHEN and CDR2 SYDVKM. The chain's CDR3 is CASSTIRQDSNTGELFF. CDR3 DNA: TGTGCCAGCAGTACGATAAGACAGGATTCGAACACCGGGGAGCTGTTTTTT. The variable domain in full, completed from reference TRBV28 and TRBJ2-2, reads DVKVTQSSRYLVKRTGEKVFLECVQDMDHENMFWYRQDPGLGLRLIYFSYDVKMKEKGDIPEGYSVSREKKERFSLILESASTNQTSMYLCASSTIRQDSNTGELFFGEGSRLTVL.